This T cell receptor (beta chain) was profiled in a study of blood T cell repertoires in COVID-19 (dated by TCRdb to 2019 to 2021). Background for the entire study: Samples from collaborators originated in the United States, Italy and Spain and spanned both the acute and convalescent phases of COVID-19. The material from the prospective study consisted of cDNA or gDNA derived from T cells, B-cell-depleted T cells, or PBMCs. Deeply sampled blood TCRbeta repertoires from subjects exposed to, actively infected with, or recovered from COVID-19 were included in the dataset. The repertoires were released in a freely available public database meant as a resource for research on the immune response to SARS-CoV-2. Samples came from the ongoing ImmuneRACE study (first 160 participants) plus 1,254 subjects from 6 global collaborators. Nearly every sample came with metadata listing a de-identified subject ID, COVID-19 status, age in years and sex. Where HLA class I and class II types were available, the types were taken from metadata supplied by the sample provider, not from assay-based typing. General conclusions and limits of the study: The amount of clinical and demographic metadata varied by source and participant and was provided uncurated.

Participants in the prospective study were enrolled through a virtual design, were aged about 18 to 89 years, and lived in some 24 United States geographic areas. Cohort assignment in the prospective study relied on participant-reported clinical history from a screening survey and a study questionnaire. For ImmuneRACE Cohort 3, a participant was defined as recovered based on two consecutive negative NP/OP PCR tests, clearance by a healthcare professional, or resolution of symptoms. In the prospective study, mobile phlebotomists collected whole blood, serum and a nasopharyngeal or oropharyngeal swab from each participant. Additional blood draws and questionnaires over an approximately two-month period could optionally be provided by prospective study participants. Before DNA extraction, blood samples from the prospective study were shipped at room temperature or frozen. The immunoSEQ Assay, a bias-controlled multiplex PCR, was used to amplify TCRbeta CDR3 regions from genomic DNA. On the authors' methods: Within the assay, amplification of reference gene primers was used to estimate how many nucleated cells each sample contained. To quantify the absolute abundance of each unique TCRbeta CDR3 rearrangement, sequence reads were collapsed and filtered. For each sample, productive Simpson clonality was calculated as the square root of Simpson's diversity index over productive rearrangements. Here the immuneACCESS table is served through TCRdb, limited to in-frame sequences with V and J called. Missing clones are a known gap in these copies; in checked studies unresolved V genes cover under half, and the rest lacks a known reason. That table gives V, J and clone size, and the DNA gave D and trimming. This sample is represented by 250,000 or so clones; around 88% of them were singletons. Of the sample, under 10% is held by the ten largest clones.

From the germline V gene, CDR1 is KGHSH and CDR2 is LQKENI. The CDR3 starts with the cysteine, ends with the phenylalanine, and has 15 residues. Only CDR3 DNA is held: 45 bases, read in frame from base 1. Trimming takes 5 bases from V and 7 bases from J, and the germline ends sit 17 bases apart. Of note for this clone: Its target antigen remains unknown. Per-nucleotide qualities are absent, and no much larger clonotype sits a single base away.

The chain couples TRBV18 to TRBJ1-4; a confident D gene designation cannot be given. Sequencing was carried out using PBMCs or T cells enriched from blood (not recorded which). The receptor was derived from a man aged 35 to 55 who had recovered from COVID-19. The sequenced DNA is TGTGCCAGCTCAAACGCCCCCTCGGGAAGTGAAAAACTGTTTTTT. Translated, it gives CASSNAPSGSEKLFF.